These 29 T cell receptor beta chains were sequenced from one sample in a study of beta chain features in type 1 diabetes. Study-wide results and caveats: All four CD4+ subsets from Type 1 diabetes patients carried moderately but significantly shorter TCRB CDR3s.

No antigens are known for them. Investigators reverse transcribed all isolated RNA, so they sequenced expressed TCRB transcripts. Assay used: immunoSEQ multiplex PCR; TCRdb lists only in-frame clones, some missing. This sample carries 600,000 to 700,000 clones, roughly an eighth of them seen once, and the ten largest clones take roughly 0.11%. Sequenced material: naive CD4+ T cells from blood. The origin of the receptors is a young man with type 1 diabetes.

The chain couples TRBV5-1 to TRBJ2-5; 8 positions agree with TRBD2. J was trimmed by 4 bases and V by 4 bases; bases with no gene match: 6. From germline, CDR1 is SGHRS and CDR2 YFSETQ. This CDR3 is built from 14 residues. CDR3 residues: CASSVVGGAETQYF. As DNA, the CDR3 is TGCGCCAGCAGCGTAGTCGGGGGGGCAGAGACCCAGTACTTC.

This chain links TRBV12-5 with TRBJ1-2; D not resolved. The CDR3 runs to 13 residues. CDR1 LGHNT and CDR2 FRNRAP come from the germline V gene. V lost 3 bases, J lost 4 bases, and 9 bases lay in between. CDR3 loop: CASGFPGLYGYTF. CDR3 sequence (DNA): TGTGCTAGTGGTTTCCCCGGCCTCTATGGCTACACCTTC.

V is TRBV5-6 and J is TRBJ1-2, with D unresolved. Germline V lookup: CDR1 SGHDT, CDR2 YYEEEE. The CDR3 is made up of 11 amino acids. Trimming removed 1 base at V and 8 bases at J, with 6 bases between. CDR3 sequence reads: CASSLQRGYTF. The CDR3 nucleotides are TGTGCCAGCAGCTTGCAGAGAGGCTACACCTTC. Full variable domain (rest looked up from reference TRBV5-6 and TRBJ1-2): DAGVTQSPTHLIKTRGQQVTLRCSPKSGHDTVSWYQQALGQGPQFIFQYYEEEERQRGNFPDRFSGHQFPNYSSELNVNALLLGDSALYLCASSLQRGYTFGSGTRLTVV.

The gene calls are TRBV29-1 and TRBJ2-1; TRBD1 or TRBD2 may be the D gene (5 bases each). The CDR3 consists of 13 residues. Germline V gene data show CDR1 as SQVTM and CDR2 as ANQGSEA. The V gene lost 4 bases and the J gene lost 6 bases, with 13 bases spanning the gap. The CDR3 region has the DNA TGCAGCGTTGCGGACGACGGGGCCAATGAGCAGTTCTTC. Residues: CSVADDGANEQFF.

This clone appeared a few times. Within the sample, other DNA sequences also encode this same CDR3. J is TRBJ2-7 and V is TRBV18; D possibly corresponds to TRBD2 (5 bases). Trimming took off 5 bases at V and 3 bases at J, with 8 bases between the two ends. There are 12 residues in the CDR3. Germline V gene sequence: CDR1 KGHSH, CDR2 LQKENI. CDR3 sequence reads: CASSAGVYEQYF. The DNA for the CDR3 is TGTGCCAGCTCAGCCGGGGTCTACGAGCAGTACTTC.

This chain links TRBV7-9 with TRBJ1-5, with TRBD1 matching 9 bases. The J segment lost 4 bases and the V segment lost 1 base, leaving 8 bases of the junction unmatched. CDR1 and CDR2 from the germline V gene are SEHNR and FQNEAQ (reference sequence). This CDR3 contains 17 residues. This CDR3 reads CASSLEAGQGGNQPQHF. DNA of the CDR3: TGTGCCAGCAGCTTAGAGGCGGGACAGGGCGGTAATCAGCCCCAGCATTTT.

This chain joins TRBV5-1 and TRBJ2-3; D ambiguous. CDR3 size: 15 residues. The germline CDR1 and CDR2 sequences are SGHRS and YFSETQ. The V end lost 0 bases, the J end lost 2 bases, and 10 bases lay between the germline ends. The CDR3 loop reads CASSLVRENTDTQYF. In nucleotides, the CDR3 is TGCGCCAGCAGCTTGGTTAGGGAAAACACAGATACGCAGTATTTT.

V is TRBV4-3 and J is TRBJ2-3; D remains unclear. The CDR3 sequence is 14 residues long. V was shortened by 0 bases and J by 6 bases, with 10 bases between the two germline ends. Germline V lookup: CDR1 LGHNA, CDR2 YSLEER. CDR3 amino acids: CASSQDNFRDTQYF. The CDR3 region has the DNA TGCGCCAGCAGCCAAGATAATTTCAGGGATACGCAGTATTTT.

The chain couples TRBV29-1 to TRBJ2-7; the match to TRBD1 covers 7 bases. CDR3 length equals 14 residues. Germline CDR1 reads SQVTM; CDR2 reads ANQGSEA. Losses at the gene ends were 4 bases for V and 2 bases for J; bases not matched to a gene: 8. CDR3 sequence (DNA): TGCAGCGTTGTACAACAGGGGCCGCCCTACGAGCAGTACTTC. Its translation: CSVVQQGPPYEQYF.

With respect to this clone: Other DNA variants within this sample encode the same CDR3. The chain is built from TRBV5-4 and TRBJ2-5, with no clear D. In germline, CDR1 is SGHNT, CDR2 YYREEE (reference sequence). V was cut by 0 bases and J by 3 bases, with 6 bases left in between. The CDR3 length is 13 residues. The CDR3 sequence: CASSLGTEETQYF. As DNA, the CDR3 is TGTGCCAGCAGCTTGGGGACGGAAGAGACCCAGTACTTC.

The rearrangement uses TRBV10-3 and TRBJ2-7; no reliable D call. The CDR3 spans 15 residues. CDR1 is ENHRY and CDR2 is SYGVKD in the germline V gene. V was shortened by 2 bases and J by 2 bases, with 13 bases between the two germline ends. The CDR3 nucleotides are TGTGCCATCAGTGAGCGGTTGGGGTTTACCTACGAGCAGTACTTC. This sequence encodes CAISERLGFTYEQYF.

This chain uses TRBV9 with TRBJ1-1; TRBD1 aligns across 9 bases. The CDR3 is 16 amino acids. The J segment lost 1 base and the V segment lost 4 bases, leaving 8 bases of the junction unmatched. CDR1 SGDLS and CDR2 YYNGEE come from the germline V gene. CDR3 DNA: TGTGCCAGCAGCTCCTCATCGGGACAGGGGAACACTGAAGCTTTCTTT. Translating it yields CASSSSSGQGNTEAFF.

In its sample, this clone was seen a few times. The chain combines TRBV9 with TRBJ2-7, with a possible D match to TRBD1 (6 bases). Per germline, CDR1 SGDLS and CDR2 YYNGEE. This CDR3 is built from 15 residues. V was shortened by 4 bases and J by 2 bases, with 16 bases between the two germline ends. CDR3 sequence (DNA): TGTGCCAGCAGCCCAGACAGGAGACTTACCTACGAGCAGTACTTC. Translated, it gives CASSPDRRLTYEQYF.

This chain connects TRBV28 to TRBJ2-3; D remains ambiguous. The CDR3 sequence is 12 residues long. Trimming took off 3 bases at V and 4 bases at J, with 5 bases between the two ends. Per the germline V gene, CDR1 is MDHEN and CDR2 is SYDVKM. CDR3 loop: CASSLSPDTQYF. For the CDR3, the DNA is TGTGCCAGCAGTTTGAGCCCAGATACGCAGTATTTT.

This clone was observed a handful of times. CDR3: CASSFSGGGYNEQFF. CDR3 nucleotide sequence: TGTGCCAGCAGCTTTAGCGGGGGGGGATACAATGAGCAGTTCTTC. The chain uses TRBV7-2 and TRBJ2-1, with TRBD2 matching over 11 bases. The CDR3 sequence is 15 residues long. Germline assignment: CDR1 SGHTA and CDR2 FQGNSA. V was pared by 3 bases and J by 4 bases, with 2 bases of the junction left unmatched.

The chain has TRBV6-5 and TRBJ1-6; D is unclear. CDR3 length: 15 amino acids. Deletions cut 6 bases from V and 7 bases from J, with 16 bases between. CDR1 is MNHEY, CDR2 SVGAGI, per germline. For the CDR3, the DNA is TGTGCCAGCAGCCGAAACAGTGAGGAGAATTCACCCCTCCACTTT. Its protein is CASSRNSEENSPLHF.

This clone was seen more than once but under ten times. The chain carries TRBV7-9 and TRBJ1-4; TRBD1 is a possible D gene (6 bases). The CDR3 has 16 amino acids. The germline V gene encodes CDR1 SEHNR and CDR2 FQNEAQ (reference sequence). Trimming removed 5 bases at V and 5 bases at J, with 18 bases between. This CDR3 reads CASSPTGFSGNEKLFF. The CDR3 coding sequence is TGTGCCAGCAGCCCGACAGGATTTTCGGGCAATGAAAAACTGTTTTTT.

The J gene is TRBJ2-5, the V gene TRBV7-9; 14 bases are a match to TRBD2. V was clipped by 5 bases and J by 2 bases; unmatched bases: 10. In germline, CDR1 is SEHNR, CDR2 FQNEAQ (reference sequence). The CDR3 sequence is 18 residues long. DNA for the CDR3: TGTGCCAGCAGCCGGGCCGGGACTAGCGGGGGCGGGCAAGAGACCCAGTACTTC. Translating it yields CASSRAGTSGGGQETQYF.

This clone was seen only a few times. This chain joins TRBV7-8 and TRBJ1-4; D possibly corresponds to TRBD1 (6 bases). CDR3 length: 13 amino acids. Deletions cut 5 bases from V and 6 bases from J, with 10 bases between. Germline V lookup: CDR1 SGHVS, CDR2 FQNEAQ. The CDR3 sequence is CASSVDRYEKLFF. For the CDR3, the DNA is TGTGCCAGCAGCGTGGACAGATATGAAAAACTGTTTTTT.

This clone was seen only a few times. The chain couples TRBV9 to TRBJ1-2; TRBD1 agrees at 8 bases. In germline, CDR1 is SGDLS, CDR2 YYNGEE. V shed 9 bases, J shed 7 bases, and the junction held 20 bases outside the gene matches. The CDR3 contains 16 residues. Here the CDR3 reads CANYYGTGISFCGYTF. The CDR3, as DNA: TGTGCCAACTATTATGGGACAGGCATTTCTTTCTGTGGCTACACCTTC.

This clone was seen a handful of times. CDR3 coding DNA: TGCAGTGCTAGAGCACTCCCTGAGCAGTTCTTC. This encodes CSARALPEQFF. The J gene is TRBJ2-1, the V gene TRBV20-1; no clear D gene. V lost 1 base and J 9 bases, leaving 7 bases between the germline ends. This CDR3 contains 11 residues. The germline V gene encodes CDR1 DFQATT and CDR2 SNEGSKA (reference sequence).

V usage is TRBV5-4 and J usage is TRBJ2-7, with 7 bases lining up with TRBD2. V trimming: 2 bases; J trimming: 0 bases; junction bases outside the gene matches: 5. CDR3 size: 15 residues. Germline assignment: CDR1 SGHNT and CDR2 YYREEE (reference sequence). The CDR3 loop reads CASSFSGTISYEQYF. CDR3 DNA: TGTGCCAGCAGCTTTTCCGGGACTATCTCCTACGAGCAGTACTTC.

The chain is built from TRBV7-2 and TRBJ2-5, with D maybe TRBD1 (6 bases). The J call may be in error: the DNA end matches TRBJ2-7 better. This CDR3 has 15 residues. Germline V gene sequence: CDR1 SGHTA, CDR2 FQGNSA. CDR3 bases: TGTGCCAGCAGCTCAGGACAGACGACCACCTACGAGCAGTACTTC. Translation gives CASSSGQTTTYEQYF.

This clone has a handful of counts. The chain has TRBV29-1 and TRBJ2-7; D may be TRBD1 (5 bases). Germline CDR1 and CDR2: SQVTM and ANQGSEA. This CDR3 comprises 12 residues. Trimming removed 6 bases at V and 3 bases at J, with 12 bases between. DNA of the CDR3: TGCAGCGTCGTGACAGCCTACTACGAGCAGTACTTC. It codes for CSVVTAYYEQYF.

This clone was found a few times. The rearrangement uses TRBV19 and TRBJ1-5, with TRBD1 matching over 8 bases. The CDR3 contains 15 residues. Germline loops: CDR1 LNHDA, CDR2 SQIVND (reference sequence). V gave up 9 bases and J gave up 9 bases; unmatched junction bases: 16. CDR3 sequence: CASAPQTGAKGPQHF. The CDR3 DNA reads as TGTGCCAGCGCACCGCAGACAGGGGCTAAGGGGCCCCAGCATTTT.

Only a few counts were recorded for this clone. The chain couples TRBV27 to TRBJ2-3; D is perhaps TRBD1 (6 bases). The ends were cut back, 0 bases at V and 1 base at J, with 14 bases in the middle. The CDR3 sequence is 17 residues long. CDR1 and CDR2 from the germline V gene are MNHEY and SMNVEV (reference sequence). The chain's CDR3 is CASSLSWAGDRTDTQYF. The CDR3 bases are TGTGCCAGCAGTTTATCCTGGGCAGGGGATCGCACAGATACGCAGTATTTT.

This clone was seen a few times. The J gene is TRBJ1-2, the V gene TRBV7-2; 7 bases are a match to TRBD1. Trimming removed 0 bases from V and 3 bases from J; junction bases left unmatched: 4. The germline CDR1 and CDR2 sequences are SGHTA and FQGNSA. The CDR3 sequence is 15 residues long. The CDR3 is CASSLAVRGYYGYTF. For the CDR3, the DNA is TGTGCCAGCAGCTTAGCGGTCAGGGGGTACTATGGCTACACCTTC.

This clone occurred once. The CDR3 DNA reads TGTGCCAGCAGCCCCCCCGGGGTGACAGATACGCAGTATTTT. It translates to CASSPPGVTDTQYF. This rearrangement joins TRBV7-9 to TRBJ2-3; D may be TRBD2 (5 bases). The germline gives CDR1 SEHNR, CDR2 FQNEAQ (reference sequence). The CDR3 totals 14 residues. V dropped 5 bases and J dropped 3 bases, with 12 bases sitting between them.

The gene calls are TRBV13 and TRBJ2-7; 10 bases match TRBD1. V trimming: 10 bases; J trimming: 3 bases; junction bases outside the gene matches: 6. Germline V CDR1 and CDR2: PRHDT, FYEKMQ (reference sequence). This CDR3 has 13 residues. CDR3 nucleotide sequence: TGTGCCACCGGGGACAGGGGCCTCTACGAGCAGTACTTC. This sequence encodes CATGDRGLYEQYF. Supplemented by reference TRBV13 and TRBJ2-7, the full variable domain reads AAGVIQSPRHLIKEKRETATLKCYPIPRHDTVYWYQQGPGQDPQFLISFYEKMQSDKGSIPDRFSAQQFSDYHSELNMSSLELGDSALYFCATGDRGLYEQYFGPGTRLTVT.